These 30 T cell receptor beta chains were sequenced from one sample in a study of neurological immune-mediated disorders. TCRdb redid the calling of the 5' RACE reads with MiXCR, one entry per CDR3 protein. The sample lists 49,000 or so distinct CDR3 sequences, less than 5% occurring once. The specimen was PBMCs. The receptors here all came from a woman in her sixties with multiple sclerosis.

This clonotype was seen ten or more times. The chain employs TRBV10-3 and TRBJ2-1; 10 bases line up with TRBD2. The J segment lost 1 base and the V segment lost 10 bases, leaving 13 bases of the junction unmatched. The CDR3 length is 17 residues. Germline CDR1 and CDR2: ENHRY and SYGVKD. CDR3 sequence reads: CASMGASGGPSYNEQFF. DNA for the CDR3: TGTGCCAGCATGGGGGCTAGCGGGGGTCCTTCCTACAATGAGCAGTTCTTC.

This clonotype was detected ten times or more. As DNA, the CDR3 is TGTGCCATCAGTGAGTCGGTGGGCAATGAGCAGTTCTTC. This codes for CAISESVGNEQFF. The gene calls are TRBV10-3 and TRBJ2-1; no reliable D call. The CDR3 has 13 amino acids. Trimming took off 0 bases at V and 6 bases at J, with 6 bases between the two ends. The germline V gene has CDR1 ENHRY and CDR2 SYGVKD.

This clonotype was detected many times. This rearrangement joins TRBV4-1 to TRBJ2-2; D is unresolved. V dropped 6 bases and J dropped 2 bases, with 10 bases sitting between them. The CDR3 covers 14 residues. Looked up from germline, CDR1 is MGHRA and CDR2 is YSYEKL. CDR3 amino acids: CASRGTVNTGELFF. Written as DNA, the CDR3 is TGCGCCAGCAGAGGCACCGTCAACACCGGGGAGCTGTTTTTT.

In this sample, this clonotype turned up many times. The chain has TRBV7-2 and TRBJ2-5, with 8 bases matching TRBD2. Germline assignment: CDR1 SGHTA and CDR2 FQGNSA. The CDR3 covers 13 residues. The CDR3 reads CAAGGRNQETQYF. The CDR3 bases are TGTGCGGCGGGGGGACGGAACCAAGAGACCCAGTACTTC.

The sample holds many counts of this clonotype. Germline and junction disagree at one end, which may indicate a read error. V and J are TRBV10-3 and TRBJ1-1, with TRBD1 matching over 7 bases. The CDR3 loop spans 14 amino acids. Germline V gene lookup returns CDR1 ENHRY and CDR2 SYGVKD. The CDR3 is CAIRQGRMKTEAFF. Here the CDR3 DNA reads TGTGCCATCAGACAGGGGCGTATGAAGACTGAAGCTTTCTTT.

This clonotype appeared many times. Relative to the germline gene, one junction end is altered; a read error may explain this. J is TRBJ1-5 and V is TRBV20-1, with 9 bases aligning to TRBD1. There are 14 residues in the CDR3. Per germline, CDR1 DFQATT and CDR2 SNEGSKA (reference sequence). The CDR3: CSATGQGYNQPQNF. Here the CDR3 DNA reads TGCAGTGCTACCGGACAGGGGTACAATCAGCCCCAGAATTTT.

The chain employs TRBV5-1 and TRBJ2-3, with D uncertain. Germline loops: CDR1 SGHRS, CDR2 YFSETQ. The CDR3 is 13 residues long. V shed 3 bases and J shed 2 bases, with 7 bases lying between them. The CDR3 is CASSWESTDTQYF. CDR3 DNA: TGCGCCAGCAGCTGGGAATCCACAGATACGCAGTATTTT.

This clonotype was observed at least ten times. The rearrangement joins TRBV7-2 to TRBJ2-3; unclear D gene. Trimming took 1 base from V and 0 from J, leaving 11 bases between them. In germline, CDR1 is SGHTA, CDR2 FQGNSA. CDR3 length: 16 amino acids. CDR3 amino acids: CASSLVVGGSTDTQYF. In nucleotides, the CDR3 is TGTGCCAGCAGCTTAGTGGTGGGTGGAAGCACAGATACGCAGTATTTT.

The chain has TRBV12-3 or TRBV12-4 and TRBJ2-2; unclear D gene. V dropped 5 bases and J dropped 6 bases, with 7 bases sitting between them. This CDR3 comprises 12 residues. CDR3 nucleotide sequence: TGTGCCAGCAGTATCGGGCCCGGGGAGCTGTTTTTT. Translating gives CASSIGPGELFF.

This clonotype was seen only a few times. Compared with germline, one end of the junction differs, possibly owing to a read error. The chain joins TRBV6-2 or TRBV6-3 to TRBJ1-5, with D unclear. The length of the CDR3 is 12 residues. Germline V lookup: CDR1 MNHEY, CDR2 SVGEGT. The CDR3: CASSEGNQPQNF. For the CDR3, the DNA is TGTGCCAGCAGTGAAGGGAATCAGCCCCAGAATTTT.

At least ten counts were recorded for this clonotype. The CDR3 spells CASSGTGISYEQYF. DNA of the CDR3: TGCGCCAGCAGCGGGACAGGGATCTCCTACGAGCAGTACTTC. V and J are TRBV5-1 and TRBJ2-7; 9 bases map to TRBD1. V gave up 4 bases and J gave up 0 bases; unmatched junction bases: 2. Germline V gene data show CDR1 as SGHRS and CDR2 as YFSETQ. This CDR3 region has 14 residues. Full variable domain (remainder filled in from reference TRBV5-1 and TRBJ2-7): KAGVTQTPRYLIKTRGQQVTLSCSPISGHRSVSWYQQTPGQGLQFLFEYFSETQRNKGNFPGRFSGRQFSNSRSEMNVSTLELGDSALYLCASSGTGISYEQYFGPGTRLTVT.

This clonotype was detected many times. The genes are TRBV12-3 or TRBV12-4 and TRBJ1-5, with D possibly being TRBD1 (5 bases). V lost 3 bases, J lost 0 bases, and 12 bases lay in between. CDR3 length: 16 residues. CDR3 loop: CASSFGGLNSNQPQHF. The CDR3 DNA reads as TGTGCCAGCAGTTTTGGGGGTCTTAATAGCAATCAGCCCCAGCATTTT.

This chain connects TRBV20-1 to TRBJ2-3; D not certain. The ends were cut back, 0 bases at V and 3 bases at J, with 10 bases in the middle. CDR1 is DFQATT, CDR2 SNEGSKA, per germline (reference sequence). The CDR3 covers 14 residues. CDR3: CSARDGTETDTQYF. The CDR3 DNA follows: TGCAGTGCTAGAGATGGTACCGAAACAGATACGCAGTATTTT.

V is TRBV6-5 and J is TRBJ1-1; D not resolved. Germline V gene sequence: CDR1 MNHEY, CDR2 SVGAGI. This CDR3 comprises 12 residues. Trimming took off 10 bases at V and 4 bases at J, with 13 bases between the two ends. CDR3 amino acids: CATGRGITEAFF. CDR3 nucleotide sequence: TGTGCCACCGGACGAGGGATCACTGAAGCTTTCTTT.

This clonotype was counted many times. This chain connects TRBV5-1 to TRBJ2-1; D ambiguous. The CDR3 totals 13 residues. Per germline, CDR1 SGHRS and CDR2 YFSETQ. Trimming took 0 bases from V and 5 from J, leaving 6 bases between them. CDR3 residues: CASSLGTDNEQFF. The DNA of the CDR3 is TGCGCCAGCAGCTTGGGTACAGACAATGAGCAGTTCTTC.

This clonotype has just a few counts. The V call is TRBV6-2 or TRBV6-3, the J call TRBJ1-2; TRBD1 might be the D (5 bases). The germline V gene has CDR1 MNHEY and CDR2 SVGEGT. V shed 5 bases and J shed 8 bases, with 18 bases lying between them. This CDR3 has 14 amino acids. The CDR3 DNA reads as TGTGCCAGCAGTCGCTCGCGGGGCGCGGGGGGCTACACCTTC. The encoded protein is CASSRSRGAGGYTF.

In its sample, this clonotype was seen many times. The genes are TRBV7-2 and TRBJ1-1; 8 nucleotides agree with TRBD1. J lost 7 bases, V lost 6 bases, and 4 bases had no gene match. The CDR3 spans 12 residues. The V gene's germline CDR1 is SGHTA and CDR2 FQGNSA. The CDR3 bases are TGTGCCAGCAGACCGACAGGGGTTGAAGCTTTCTTT. Protein: CASRPTGVEAFF.

This clonotype was observed many times. The rearrangement links TRBV20-1 to TRBJ1-2; unclear D gene. This CDR3 is 11 amino acids long. V dropped 5 bases and J dropped 4 bases, with 8 bases sitting between them. CDR1 DFQATT and CDR2 SNEGSKA come from the germline V gene (reference sequence). The CDR3 bases are TGCAGTGCTGGCAAGTTCTATGGCTACACCTTC. Encoded protein: CSAGKFYGYTF.

The table lists this clonotype with many counts. V usage is TRBV7-8 and J usage is TRBJ1-1; tentative D call: TRBD1 (5 bases). CDR3 length equals 15 residues. V was trimmed by 4 bases and J by 5 bases, leaving 17 bases between them. CDR1 and CDR2 from the germline V gene are SGHVS and FQNEAQ. CDR3 nucleotide sequence: TGTGCCAGCAGCTCGATGGCAGGGAGGAAAACTGAAGCTTTCTTT. Protein: CASSSMAGRKTEAFF.

This clonotype was counted many times. The rearrangement links TRBV5-1 to TRBJ1-1; tentatively, D is TRBD1 (5 bases). The CDR3 contains 15 residues. V gave up 0 bases and J gave up 1 base, with 10 bases separating them. CDR1 and CDR2 (germline): SGHRS, YFSETQ. The CDR3 DNA follows: TGCGCCAGCAGCTTGGAGGGGTCAACGAACACTGAAGCTTTCTTT. Translation: CASSLEGSTNTEAFF.

There are many counts of this clonotype. The rearrangement links TRBV5-1 to TRBJ1-4; TRBD1 matches 8 bases. Germline V gene sequence: CDR1 SGHRS, CDR2 YFSETQ. After removal of 2 bases from V and 4 bases from J, the junction contained 4 bases not matched to a gene. This CDR3 has 15 amino acids. The CDR3 sequence: CASSFTGGLNEKLFF. The CDR3 nucleotides read TGCGCCAGCAGCTTTACAGGGGGGCTTAATGAAAAACTGTTTTTT.

This clonotype showed up many times. The chain links TRBV5-6 to TRBJ2-1; D unresolved. In germline, CDR1 is SGHDT, CDR2 YYEEEE. Trimming removed 4 bases at V and 1 base at J, with 12 bases between. The length of the CDR3 is 15 residues. CDR3 DNA sequence: TGTGCCAGCAGCAACATCCTCCTGTCCTACAATGAGCAGTTCTTC. This gives the protein CASSNILLSYNEQFF.

This clonotype occurred many times. The chain is built from TRBV27 and TRBJ2-7, with TRBD2 identical over 7 bases. Germline loops: CDR1 MNHEY, CDR2 SMNVEV (reference sequence). This CDR3 contains 14 residues. The junction had 9 bases not matched to a gene; V was cut back by 6 bases and J by 4 bases. CDR3 loop: CASRKRDPGYEQYF. The CDR3 coding sequence is TGTGCCAGCAGAAAGCGGGACCCTGGGTACGAGCAGTACTTC.

This clonotype was counted at least ten times. The CDR3 is CASNNPPGGVGYTF. CDR3 sequence (DNA): TGTGCCAGCAACAATCCCCCCGGGGGGGTTGGCTACACCTTC. This chain links TRBV7-2 with TRBJ1-2; TRBD1 might be the D (5 bases). V dropped 7 bases and J dropped 7 bases, with 19 bases sitting between them. The V gene's germline CDR1 is SGHTA and CDR2 FQGNSA. The CDR3 runs to 14 residues.

This clonotype appeared many times. The CDR3 DNA is TGCAGTGCCCCTCTCCCCGGCCGGGAAAAACTGTTTTTT. This sequence encodes CSAPLPGREKLFF. The genes are TRBV20-1 and TRBJ1-4; the D is unclear. The CDR3 is 13 residues long. Germline V lookup: CDR1 DFQATT, CDR2 SNEGSKA (reference sequence). The ends were cut back, 6 bases at V and 8 bases at J, with 16 bases in the middle.

This clonotype was picked up many times. The chain carries TRBV5-6 and TRBJ2-7; D is unclear. Germline-derived CDR1 and CDR2 are SGHDT and YYEEEE. The CDR3 consists of 13 residues. Trimming took off 0 bases at V and 2 bases at J, with 6 bases between the two ends. The CDR3 sequence: CASSLVDTYEQYF. The CDR3, as DNA: TGTGCCAGCAGCTTGGTGGATACCTACGAGCAGTACTTC. Full variable domain (missing parts from reference TRBV5-6 and TRBJ2-7): DAGVTQSPTHLIKTRGQQVTLRCSPKSGHDTVSWYQQALGQGPQFIFQYYEEEERQRGNFPDRFSGHQFPNYSSELNVNALLLGDSALYLCASSLVDTYEQYFGPGTRLTVT.

This clonotype was seen more than once but under ten times. The rearrangement uses TRBV6-2 or TRBV6-3 and TRBJ2-5, with 7 bases identical to TRBD1. The length of the CDR3 is 15 residues. Germline V gene data show CDR1 as MNHEY and CDR2 as SVGEGT. The V gene end was trimmed by 2 bases and the J gene end by 2 bases; junction bases not matched to a gene: 5. As DNA, the CDR3 is TGTGCCAGCAGTTACCCTCCGGGACAGCAAGAGACCCAGTACTTC. Translated, it gives CASSYPPGQQETQYF.

This clonotype was detected only a few times. Germline is not matched at one junction end, which may reflect a read error. This chain joins TRBV5-1 and TRBJ1-6; D not certain. Germline-derived CDR1 and CDR2 are SGHRS and YFSETQ. The CDR3 sequence is 13 residues long. The CDR3 region has the DNA TGCGCCAGCAGCGGCAGTAATAATCCACCCCTCCACTTT. The encoded protein is CASSGSNNPPLHF.

A few counts support this clonotype. This chain joins TRBV20-1 and TRBJ2-7, with 9 bases identical to TRBD2. Germline CDR1 is DFQATT and CDR2 is SNEGSKA (reference sequence). Trimming removed 6 bases from V and 0 bases from J; junction bases left unmatched: 3. This CDR3 region has 13 residues. The CDR3 here is CSAHSGSSYEQYV. In nucleotides, the CDR3 is TGCAGTGCCCATAGCGGGAGCTCCTACGAGCAGTACGTC.

Comment on this clonotype: Given a much more abundant clone one base away, this may be a read error. This chain uses TRBV4-2 with TRBJ1-2; D gene unclear. CDR3 length: 14 residues. Per germline, CDR1 LGHNA and CDR2 YNFKEQ. CDR3 protein: CASSQYGGNYGCTF. The CDR3, as DNA: TGTGCCAGCAGCCAATATGGAGGGAACTATGGCTGCACCTTC.